Below are 6 T cell receptor beta chains sequenced from a single sample in a study of OX40 agonist ivuxolimab in advanced cancers. Library preparation employed the immunoSEQ multiplex PCR assay. In its TCRdb copy, this immuneACCESS table keeps in-frame sequences only and misses some clones. Where compared with another copy, unresolved V genes explain less than half of these, and the others have no known cause. The sample has approximately 80,000 clones on record, 91% of them singletons. The ten largest clones add up to under 8.5% of the sample. The sequences come from CD4+ or CD8+ T cells sorted from blood, collected in a trial of the OX40 agonist ivuxolimab. These TCRs come from an adult with an advanced solid tumor such as melanoma, head and neck, liver or kidney cancer.

DNA of the CDR3: TGCGCCAGCAGCCCCAGGGGGCCTGGAAACACCATATATTTT. It yields the protein CASSPRGPGNTIYF. This chain joins TRBV4-3 and TRBJ1-3; 8 bases line up with TRBD1. J was trimmed by 2 bases and V by 4 bases; bases with no gene match: 1. Germline CDR1 reads LGHNA; CDR2 reads YSLEER. The CDR3 is made up of 14 amino acids.

The chain has TRBV5-4 and TRBJ2-2; a possible D gene is TRBD2 (6 bases). Germline V gives CDR1 SGHNT, CDR2 YYREEE (reference sequence). The CDR3 spans 13 residues. V was cut by 1 base and J by 6 bases, with 7 bases left in between. CDR3 in DNA: TGTGCCAGCAGCTTGTGGGGGGCCGGGGAGCTGTTTTTT. Translating gives CASSLWGAGELFF.

The genes are TRBV4-3 and TRBJ1-5, with D maybe TRBD1 (5 bases). The CDR3 covers 16 residues. Germline assignment: CDR1 LGHNA and CDR2 YSLEER. V was trimmed by 2 bases and J by 7 bases, leaving 18 bases between them. CDR3 coding DNA: TGCGCCAGCAGCCAATATGTAGGGGAGATGATGCAGCCCCAGCATTTT. Its protein is CASSQYVGEMMQPQHF.

This chain joins TRBV27 and TRBJ1-2; 9 nucleotides line up with TRBD1. Germline CDR1 MNHEY, CDR2 SMNVEV (reference sequence). The J segment lost 8 bases and the V segment lost 5 bases, leaving 9 bases of the junction unmatched. The CDR3 is 14 amino acids. CDR3 DNA sequence: TGTGCCAGCAGTCAACCGGGACAGGGAGGCGGCTACACCTTC. It codes for CASSQPGQGGGYTF.

The chain recombines TRBV28 with TRBJ2-1; TRBD2 matches at 13 bases. CDR3 length equals 14 residues. Germline values: CDR1 MDHEN, CDR2 SYDVKM. Trimming cost V 4 bases and J 13 bases; bases outside gene matches: 7. CDR3 protein: CASSSATSGGYQFF. In DNA form, the CDR3 reads TGTGCCAGCAGTTCAGCGACTAGCGGGGGGTACCAGTTCTTC. The full variable domain, completed using reference TRBV28 and TRBJ2-1, is DVKVTQSSRYLVKRTGEKVFLECVQDMDHENMFWYRQDPGLGLRLIYFSYDVKMKEKGDIPEGYSVSREKKERFSLILESASTNQTSMYLCASSSATSGGYQFFGPGTRLTVL.

The chain uses TRBV4-3 and TRBJ1-1, with D tentatively TRBD1 (6 bases). The CDR3 loop spans 17 amino acids. V was shortened by 0 bases and J by 2 bases, with 16 bases between the two germline ends. Per the germline V gene, CDR1 is LGHNA and CDR2 is YSLEER. The CDR3 nucleotides read TGCGCCAGCAGCCAAGAATACTGGACAGAGAGAAACACTGAAGCTTTCTTT. It translates to CASSQEYWTERNTEAFF.